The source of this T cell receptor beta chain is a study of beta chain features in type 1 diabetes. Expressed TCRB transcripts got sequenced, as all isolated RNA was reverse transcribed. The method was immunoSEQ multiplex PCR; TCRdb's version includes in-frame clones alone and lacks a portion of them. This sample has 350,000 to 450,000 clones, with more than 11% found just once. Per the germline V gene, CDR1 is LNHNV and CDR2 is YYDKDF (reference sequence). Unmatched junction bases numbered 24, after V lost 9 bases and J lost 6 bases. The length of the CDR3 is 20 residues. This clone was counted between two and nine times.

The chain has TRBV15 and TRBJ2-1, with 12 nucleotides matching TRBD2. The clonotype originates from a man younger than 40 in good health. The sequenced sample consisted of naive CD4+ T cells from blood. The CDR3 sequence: CATKSRLLAGGPRFSNEQFF. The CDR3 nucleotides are TGTGCCACAAAAAGCCGTTTACTAGCGGGAGGACCCCGTTTCTCCAATGAGCAGTTCTTC. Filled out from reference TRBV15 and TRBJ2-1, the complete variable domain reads DAMVIQNPRYQVTQFGKPVTLSCSQTLNHNVMYWYQQKSSQAPKLLFHYYDKDFNNEADTPDNFQSRRPNTSFCFLDIRSPGLGDTAMYLCATKSRLLAGGPRFSNEQFFGPGTRLTVL.